This T cell receptor beta chain was identified during a study of Ad26.COV2.S vaccination and SARS-CoV-2 variants. The method was immunoSEQ multiplex PCR; TCRdb's version includes in-frame clones alone and lacks a portion of them. Of fewer than 800,000 clones listed, around 92% are singletons. From germline, CDR1 is LNHDA and CDR2 SQIVND (reference sequence). V lost 1 base and J 8 bases, leaving 12 bases between the germline ends. This CDR3 contains 15 residues. Turning to this clone: Its antigen is unidentified.

Treatment noted: roughly 20 received Ad26.COV2.S at low or high dose, single or two shots; a few received placebo; per-sample allocation not given. Day 63 after the first injection of vaccine or placebo was the sampling time. Regarding the study as a whole: Marked by substantial breadth, spike-specific CD8+ and CD4+ T cell responses were reportedly seen after vaccination. Ad26.COV2.S recipients had broader spike-specific TCRs (P = 0.0014).

The sample was peripheral blood, taken in a trial of Ad26.COV2.S vaccine versus placebo. The chain employs TRBV19 and TRBJ1-6; D remains ambiguous. The clonotype was recovered from a person aged 18 to 59 who received the Ad26.COV2.S COVID-19 vaccine or a placebo. DNA for the CDR3: TGTGCCAGTAGTATAGGTCGGCCCGGGGATTCACCCCTCCACTTT. Protein: CASSIGRPGDSPLHF.